A single sample gave rise to the 5 T cell receptor beta chains below, sequenced in a study of blood T cell repertoires in COVID-19. Profiled with immunoSEQ multiplex PCR; TCRdb holds only in-frame clones, not every one. Here the sample spans some 410,000 clones, roughly 88% being singletons. The specimen was PBMCs or T cells enriched from blood (not recorded which). The source of these receptors is a woman aged 30 to 39 with acute COVID-19.

The rearrangement links TRBV30 to TRBJ1-3; no clear D. Trimming stripped 5 bases from V and 0 bases from J, with 8 bases between. CDR1 is GTSNPN, CDR2 SVGIG, per germline (reference sequence). CDR3 size: 13 residues. CDR3 loop: CAWATGSGNTIYF. DNA for the CDR3: TGTGCCTGGGCGACGGGCTCTGGAAACACCATATATTTT.

The chain employs TRBV14 and TRBJ2-7; maybe TRBD2 (6 bases). CDR1 SGHDN and CDR2 FVKESK come from the germline V gene. This CDR3 region has 16 residues. Trimming took off 1 base at V and 4 bases at J, with 17 bases between the two ends. CDR3 sequence (DNA): TGTGCCAGCAGCCAAGTCGGGTTAAGGACTATTTACGAGCAGTACTTC. It encodes CASSQVGLRTIYEQYF.

This chain uses TRBV28 with TRBJ2-2, with a possible D match to TRBD2 (5 bases). Germline CDR1 reads MDHEN; CDR2 reads SYDVKM. Trimming removed 5 bases at V and 5 bases at J, with 18 bases between. The CDR3 covers 16 residues. The chain's CDR3 is CASSPMAYGVTGELFF. DNA for the CDR3: TGTGCCAGCAGTCCGATGGCTTACGGGGTAACCGGGGAGCTGTTTTTT.

This chain links TRBV7-2 with TRBJ2-5; TRBD2 aligns across 7 bases. The CDR3 loop spans 15 amino acids. J was trimmed by 4 bases and V by 4 bases; bases with no gene match: 9. Germline V gene data show CDR1 as SGHTA and CDR2 as FQGNSA. The CDR3 region has the DNA TGTGCCAGCAGCTCCATGGGAGGGCCCGCAGAGACCCAGTACTTC. Its protein is CASSSMGGPAETQYF.

This chain connects TRBV29-1 to TRBJ1-2; D is ambiguous. The CDR3 is 11 amino acids. The germline gives CDR1 SQVTM, CDR2 ANQGSEA. Trimming stripped 5 bases from V and 4 bases from J, with 8 bases between. In nucleotides, the CDR3 is TGCAGCGTTAGGGAGGGCTATGGCTACACCTTC. Translated: CSVREGYGYTF. The full variable domain, completed using reference TRBV29-1 and TRBJ1-2, is SAVISQKPSRDICQRGTSLTIQCQVDSQVTMMFWYRQQPGQSLTLIATANQGSEATYESGFVIDKFPISRPNLTFSTLTVSNMSPEDSSIYLCSVREGYGYTFGSGTRLTVV.